This is a list of T cell receptor beta chains from one sample in a study of early stage breast cancer tumors. Sequencing used immunoSEQ multiplex PCR; TCRdb keeps in-frame clones, though not all of them. The data hold 60,000 to 80,000 clones, with 65% to 80% observed a single time. Sequenced material: blood. These receptors all come from a person in their sixties or seventies with breast cancer. Each CDR3 is given with its conserved first and last residue. The order of the fields is D gene, J gene, clone size, V gene, CDR3 protein, CDR3 DNA. The D gene is left open where the match is weak. Rows give clone size only sometimes, using once, few, many, or a class for an expanded clone.

d_call: NA; j_call: TRBJ2-7; clone_size: NA; v_call: TRBV14; cdr3_aa: CASSQDWTLDEQYF; cdr3_nt: TGTGCCAGCAGCCAAGACTGGACCCTTGACGAGCAGTACTTC
d_call: NA; j_call: TRBJ1-5; clone_size: once; v_call: TRBV2; cdr3_aa: CASRTTSQPQHF; cdr3_nt: TGTGCCAGCAGGACTACATCCCAGCCCCAGCATTTT
d_call: TRBD2; j_call: TRBJ2-1; clone_size: NA; v_call: TRBV19; cdr3_aa: CASSINGGSSYNEQFF; cdr3_nt: TGTGCCAGTAGTATAAATGGCGGGAGCTCCTACAATGAGCAGTTCTTC
d_call: NA; j_call: TRBJ2-3; clone_size: NA; v_call: TRBV6-6; cdr3_aa: CASGGLTSTDTQYF; cdr3_nt: TGTGCCAGCGGGGGGTTAACTAGCACAGATACGCAGTATTTT
d_call: TRBD1; j_call: TRBJ2-7; clone_size: NA; v_call: TRBV25-1; cdr3_aa: CASSGTGREQYF; cdr3_nt: TGTGCCAGCAGTGGGACAGGGCGCGAGCAGTACTTC
d_call: NA; j_call: TRBJ2-7; clone_size: NA; v_call: TRBV21-1; cdr3_aa: CASSKSRDGPGGSYEQYF; cdr3_nt: TGTGCCAGCAGCAAGTCCCGGGACGGTCCCGGGGGCTCCTACGAGCAGTACTTC
d_call: NA; j_call: TRBJ2-3; clone_size: NA; v_call: TRBV13; cdr3_aa: CASGGNSDTQYF; cdr3_nt: TGTGCCAGCGGAGGCAACAGCGATACGCAGTATTTT
d_call: NA; j_call: TRBJ1-4; clone_size: few; v_call: TRBV4-1; cdr3_aa: CASSREQGLGKLFF; cdr3_nt: TGCGCCAGCAGCCGGGAGCAGGGGCTAGGGAAACTGTTTTTT
d_call: NA; j_call: TRBJ1-3; clone_size: NA; v_call: TRBV5-4; cdr3_aa: CASSPRKAGNTIYF; cdr3_nt: TGTGCCAGCAGCCCTCGGAAGGCCGGAAACACCATATATTTT
d_call: NA; j_call: TRBJ1-1; clone_size: NA; v_call: TRBV6-1; cdr3_aa: CASRGQMNTEAFF; cdr3_nt: TGTGCCAGCAGGGGGCAGATGAACACTGAAGCTTTCTTT
d_call: NA; j_call: TRBJ2-3; clone_size: NA; v_call: TRBV18; cdr3_aa: CATSPGWYGTDTQYF; cdr3_nt: TGTGCCACCTCTCCGGGGTGGTATGGCACAGATACGCAGTATTTT
d_call: NA; j_call: TRBJ1-3; clone_size: NA; v_call: TRBV6-5; cdr3_aa: CASSYHPYRTDNTIYF; cdr3_nt: TGTGCCAGCAGTTACCACCCATATCGCACAGACAACACCATATATTTT
d_call: NA; j_call: TRBJ2-2; clone_size: once; v_call: TRBV5-1; cdr3_aa: CASSLDRNTGELFF; cdr3_nt: TGCGCCAGCAGCTTGGACAGGAACACCGGGGAGCTGTTTTTT
d_call: TRBD1; j_call: TRBJ1-2; clone_size: NA; v_call: TRBV27; cdr3_aa: CASSLSRQGYGYTF; cdr3_nt: TGTGCCAGCAGTTTATCCCGACAGGGCTATGGCTACACCTTC
d_call: TRBD1; j_call: TRBJ2-2; clone_size: few; v_call: TRBV5-4; cdr3_aa: CASSSGQGAYTGELFF; cdr3_nt: TGTGCCAGCAGCTCCGGACAGGGGGCATACACCGGGGAGCTGTTTTTT
d_call: NA; j_call: TRBJ2-5; clone_size: NA; v_call: TRBV7-2; cdr3_aa: CASSPDSSQETQYF; cdr3_nt: TGTGCCAGCAGCCCTGACTCCTCCCAAGAGACCCAGTACTTC
d_call: NA; j_call: TRBJ1-3; clone_size: NA; v_call: TRBV5-3; cdr3_aa: CARSFFGISGNTIYF; cdr3_nt: TGTGCCAGAAGCTTTTTTGGGATCTCTGGAAACACCATATATTTT
d_call: NA; j_call: TRBJ2-1; clone_size: NA; v_call: TRBV6-6; cdr3_aa: CASSYSNVNEQFF; cdr3_nt: TGTGCCAGCAGTTACTCGAACGTTAATGAGCAGTTCTTC
d_call: TRBD2; j_call: TRBJ2-5; clone_size: few; v_call: TRBV7-8; cdr3_aa: CATGLAGGLSYQETQYF; cdr3_nt: TGTGCCACCGGACTAGCGGGGGGCTTATCGTACCAAGAGACCCAGTACTTC
d_call: NA; j_call: TRBJ1-6; clone_size: NA; v_call: TRBV4-2; cdr3_aa: CASSQGGQGTWSPLHF; cdr3_nt: TGTGCCAGCAGCCAAGGGGGGCAGGGAACCTGGTCACCCCTCCACTTT
d_call: NA; j_call: TRBJ2-1; clone_size: once; v_call: TRBV28; cdr3_aa: CASSLVDGRLRVTVYNEQFF; cdr3_nt: TGTGCCAGCAGTTTGGTTGATGGCAGGTTACGAGTAACCGTCTACAATGAGCAGTTCTTC
d_call: NA; j_call: TRBJ2-5; clone_size: NA; v_call: TRBV5-4; cdr3_aa: CASSGEGARSETQYF; cdr3_nt: TGTGCCAGCAGCGGGGAGGGGGCCCGGAGCGAGACCCAGTACTTC
d_call: NA; j_call: TRBJ1-2; clone_size: NA; v_call: TRBV6-6; cdr3_aa: CASSYSRDGYTF; cdr3_nt: TGTGCCAGCAGTTACTCTCGGGATGGCTACACCTTC
d_call: NA; j_call: TRBJ1-4; clone_size: NA; v_call: TRBV2; cdr3_aa: CASSETASREKLFF; cdr3_nt: TGTGCCAGCAGTGAAACAGCCTCTAGGGAAAAACTGTTTTTT
d_call: TRBD2; j_call: TRBJ2-3; clone_size: NA; v_call: TRBV9; cdr3_aa: CASSVGTRTDTQYF; cdr3_nt: TGTGCCAGCAGCGTAGGGACTAGAACAGATACGCAGTATTTT
d_call: NA; j_call: TRBJ1-2; clone_size: once; v_call: TRBV5-6; cdr3_aa: CASSLGTALGGYTF; cdr3_nt: TGTGCCAGCAGCTTGGGGACAGCCCTGGGGGGCTACACCTTC
d_call: NA; j_call: TRBJ2-3; clone_size: NA; v_call: TRBV28; cdr3_aa: CASSFLSGTDTQYF; cdr3_nt: TGTGCCAGCAGTTTTCTAAGCGGCACAGATACGCAGTATTTT
d_call: NA; j_call: TRBJ2-1; clone_size: NA; v_call: TRBV5-1; cdr3_aa: CASSLGDTYNEQFF; cdr3_nt: TGCGCCAGCAGCTTGGGGGACACCTACAATGAGCAGTTCTTC
d_call: NA; j_call: TRBJ2-2; clone_size: NA; v_call: TRBV5-3; cdr3_aa: CARSLELGELFF; cdr3_nt: TGTGCCAGAAGCTTGGAATTAGGCGAGCTGTTTTTT
d_call: TRBD2; j_call: TRBJ2-3; clone_size: NA; v_call: TRBV5-1; cdr3_aa: CASRLAGGMTDTQYF; cdr3_nt: TGCGCCAGCCGACTAGCGGGAGGGATGACAGATACGCAGTATTTT